A selection of T cell receptor beta chains follows, all from one sample in a study of shared clonotypes between healthy human individuals. The protocol was immunoSEQ multiplex PCR, while the TCRdb copy is restricted to in-frame clones and leaves out a portion. The table lists 530,000 or so clones, about 80% of them singletons. Sequencing was done on a sample of PBMCs. The receptors come from a woman between 40 and 50 years old in good health. Some clones in this sample may be carry-over from other donors' samples. CDR3s include the opening cysteine and the closing phenylalanine or tryptophan. The D gene is left open where the match is weak. Only some rows state a clone size, as once, few, many or a class for expanded clones.

cdr3_length clone_size j_call d_call v_call cdr3_nt cdr3_aa
13 few TRBJ1-5 . TRBV6-1 TGTGCCAGCAGTGAAAACAGTCGCCAGCCCCAGCATTTT CASSENSRQPQHF
19 once TRBJ2-5 TRBD2 TRBV4-2 TGTGCCAGCAGCCAAGATGGGCTAGCGGGAGGGCGGTACCAAGAGACCCAGTACTTC CASSQDGLAGGRYQETQYF
15 . TRBJ2-7 . TRBV10-3 TGTGCCATCAGTGACCGGGGGAGGGGGCTCTACGAGCAGTACTTC CAISDRGRGLYEQYF
19 once TRBJ2-3 TRBD2 TRBV4-2 TGTGCCAGCAGCCAAAGGAGTTCACACGGGACTAGCGTCACAGATACGCAGTATTTT CASSQRSSHGTSVTDTQYF
14 . TRBJ2-5 TRBD1 TRBV19 TGTGCCAGTAGCTGGGACAGAGGTGGGGAGACCCAGTACTTC CASSWDRGGETQYF
15 . TRBJ2-7 TRBD2 TRBV25-1 TGTGCCAGCAGTGAAGAAGGGACTAGCGGGAGCGAGCAGTACTTC CASSEEGTSGSEQYF
18 . TRBJ2-3 TRBD2 TRBV19 TGTGCCAGTAGTATAGGTGCGACTAGCGGGGGGTACACAGATACGCAGTATTTT CASSIGATSGGYTDTQYF
15 . TRBJ2-7 TRBD2 TRBV10-2 TGCGCCAGCAGTTCGAGGACTAGCGTTACCTACGAGCAGTACTTC CASSSRTSVTYEQYF
15 . TRBJ2-3 . TRBV7-3 TGTGCCAGCAGCCCTCGAGGCAGGGAGGAAGATACGCAGTATTTT CASSPRGREEDTQYF
14 . TRBJ2-3 . TRBV4-2 TGTGCCAGCAGCCAAGAAACGGGCACAGATACGCAGTATTTT CASSQETGTDTQYF
13 once TRBJ1-1 . TRBV6-5 TGTGCCAGCAGTTCTAGGAGTAACACTGAAGCTTTCTTT CASSSRSNTEAFF